Below are 15 T cell receptor beta chains sequenced from a single sample in a study of CD8 T cells in Susac syndrome (dated by TCRdb to about 2019). Library preparation employed the immunoSEQ multiplex PCR assay. RNA was extracted with the RNeasy kit and roughly 0.45 to 1 ug was reverse transcribed using random hexamers. In TCRdb, the public reads were trimmed at Q25 with fastp and aligned with MiXCR, with productive beta chains retained. Records with the same CDR3 protein are collapsed into one entry carrying the most frequent genes and DNA. Across this sample there are roughly 120,000 distinct CDR3 sequences, with approximately 96% seen only once. More than 0.075% of the sample comes from the top ten. Sequencing was done on a sample of CD4+ T cells from PBMCs. The receptor set was obtained from a human donor in good health.

The sample holds a few counts of this clonotype. The rearrangement links TRBV6-5 to TRBJ2-7, with D possibly being TRBD1 (5 bases). CDR3 length: 13 amino acids. V was cut by 4 bases and J by 1 base, with 8 bases left in between. Germline V gene lookup returns CDR1 MNHEY and CDR2 SVGAGI. This CDR3 is CASSLDKSYEQYF. The CDR3 bases are TGTGCCAGCAGTTTGGACAAATCCTACGAGCAGTACTTC.

This clonotype appeared a single time. The chain combines TRBV11-3 with TRBJ2-7; 11 bases align to TRBD2. The CDR3 loop spans 14 amino acids. Germline-derived CDR1 and CDR2 are SGHNT and YENEEA. The V gene end was trimmed by 5 bases and the J gene end by 5 bases; junction bases not matched to a gene: 5. CDR3: CASSRLAGRDEQYF. The CDR3 DNA is TGTGCCAGCAGCAGACTAGCGGGAAGGGACGAGCAGTACTTC.

The chain is built from TRBV24-1 and TRBJ2-3; a weak D match, TRBD1 (6 bases). Germline V CDR1 and CDR2: KGHDR, SFDVKD. V shed 4 bases and J shed 1 base, with 8 bases lying between them. The length of the CDR3 is 14 residues. CDR3 nucleotide sequence: TGTGCCACCAGTGACCACAGGGGCACAGATACGCAGTATTTT. Translation gives CATSDHRGTDTQYF.

The chain carries TRBV18 and TRBJ1-1, with D hard to call. The CDR3 has 14 residues. Trimming removed 0 bases at V and 7 bases at J, with 12 bases between. Germline CDR1 and CDR2: KGHSH and LQKENI. The CDR3 sequence is CASSPPNRQVEAFF. The CDR3 DNA sequence: TGTGCCAGCTCACCACCTAATAGACAAGTTGAAGCTTTCTTT. Drawing the rest from reference TRBV18 and TRBJ1-1, the complete variable domain is NAGVMQNPRHLVRRRGQEARLRCSPMKGHSHVYWYRQLPEEGLKFMVYLQKENIIDESGMPKERFSAEFPKEGPSILRIQQVVRGDSAAYFCASSPPNRQVEAFFGQGTRLTVV.

CDR3 in amino acids: CSVDQGGGTEAFF. CDR3 DNA: TGCAGCGTTGATCAGGGCGGGGGGACTGAAGCTTTCTTT. The chain has TRBV29-1 and TRBJ1-1, with a tentative D call TRBD1 (5 bases). Trimming removed 3 bases from V and 5 bases from J, with 13 bases in between. CDR1 is SQVTM and CDR2 is ANQGSEA in the germline V gene. The CDR3 loop spans 13 amino acids.

V and J are TRBV5-6 and TRBJ1-3; 11 bases match TRBD1. Germline V gives CDR1 SGHDT, CDR2 YYEEEE. The junction had 6 bases not matched to a gene; V was cut back by 0 bases and J by 1 base. The CDR3 is 18 amino acids. The CDR3 nucleotides read TGTGCCAGCAGCTTGGGCGGACAGGGGGCTAGTTCTGGAAACACCATATATTTT. This sequence encodes CASSLGGQGASSGNTIYF.

The chain joins TRBV7-9 to TRBJ1-5; D remains unclear. The CDR3 consists of 15 residues. Trimming took off 8 bases at V and 2 bases at J, with 16 bases between the two ends. Germline CDR1 SEHNR, CDR2 FQNEAQ (reference sequence). The CDR3 region is CASAPPSGGNQPQHF. The CDR3 DNA is TGTGCCAGCGCCCCCCCGTCCGGGGGCAATCAGCCCCAGCATTTT.

The V and J genes are TRBV20-1 and TRBJ2-7; D is ambiguous. The V end was cut by 6 bases, the J end by 7 bases, with 19 bases between. The CDR3 has 13 amino acids. The germline V gene encodes CDR1 DFQATT and CDR2 SNEGSKA (reference sequence). The CDR3 coding sequence is TGCAGTGCCACACTCCCCGTTGCGCTTGAGCAGTACTTC. Translation gives CSATLPVALEQYF.

The chain employs TRBV20-1 and TRBJ1-3, with TRBD1 matching over 7 bases. CDR3 size: 14 residues. Germline V gives CDR1 DFQATT, CDR2 SNEGSKA (reference sequence). V shed 3 bases, J shed 4 bases, and the junction held 6 bases outside the gene matches. The DNA for the CDR3 is TGCAGTGCTAGTCCGACAGGGAAGGGAAACACCATATATTTT. It codes for CSASPTGKGNTIYF.

This CDR3 reads CATSRGEGEQYF. The CDR3 nucleotides are TGTGCCACCAGCAGAGGGGAGGGCGAGCAGTACTTC. V and J are TRBV15 and TRBJ2-7; 7 positions agree with TRBD2. Germline V gives CDR1 LNHNV, CDR2 YYDKDF (reference sequence). The CDR3 extends over 12 amino acids. Trimming cost V 1 base and J 6 bases; bases outside gene matches: 0.

DNA for the CDR3: TGCAGTGCTAGTGGGCGAGCCGGGGAGCTGTTTTTT. Its translation is CSASGRAGELFF. The V call is TRBV20-1, the J call TRBJ2-2; D is uncertain. The CDR3 is 12 amino acids. Per germline, CDR1 DFQATT and CDR2 SNEGSKA (reference sequence). Trimming removed 3 bases at V and 6 bases at J, with 8 bases between.

The chain recombines TRBV6-5 with TRBJ2-5, with D possibly being TRBD2 (5 bases). This CDR3 has 13 amino acids. The V and J ends lost 6 bases and 2 bases respectively, with 10 bases between them. Germline CDR1 MNHEY, CDR2 SVGAGI. The CDR3 DNA sequence: TGTGCCAGCAGATTTCCGGGGCAAGAGACCCAGTACTTC. Residues: CASRFPGQETQYF.

CDR3 in amino acids: CASSQGAGDAAFF. The CDR3, as DNA: TGTGCCAGCAGCCAAGGAGCAGGGGATGCGGCTTTCTTT. This chain joins TRBV3-1 and TRBJ1-1; a possible D gene is TRBD1 (6 bases). The germline gives CDR1 LGHDT, CDR2 YNNKEL (reference sequence). The CDR3 is 13 amino acids. The germline V and J ends were trimmed by 1 base and 11 bases, with 14 bases remaining between them.

The J gene is TRBJ2-1, the V gene TRBV7-9, with a tentative D call TRBD2 (6 bases). Trimming shortened V by 4 bases and J by 0 bases, and 16 bases separated the two germline ends. The CDR3 runs to 17 residues. Germline-derived CDR1 and CDR2 are SEHNR and FQNEAQ (reference sequence). CDR3 in DNA: TGTGCCAGCAGCTGGGGCTTTAGCGGTAGCTCCTACAATGAGCAGTTCTTC. Its translation is CASSWGFSGSSYNEQFF.

This chain's CDR3 is CASSLDIEPGNTIYF. The CDR3 DNA follows: TGTGCCAGCAGCTTGGACATAGAACCTGGAAACACCATATATTTT. The chain uses TRBV5-4 and TRBJ1-3; D unresolved. This CDR3 is built from 15 residues. V shed 0 bases and J shed 2 bases, with 9 bases lying between them. CDR1 is SGHNT and CDR2 is YYREEE in the germline V gene (reference sequence).